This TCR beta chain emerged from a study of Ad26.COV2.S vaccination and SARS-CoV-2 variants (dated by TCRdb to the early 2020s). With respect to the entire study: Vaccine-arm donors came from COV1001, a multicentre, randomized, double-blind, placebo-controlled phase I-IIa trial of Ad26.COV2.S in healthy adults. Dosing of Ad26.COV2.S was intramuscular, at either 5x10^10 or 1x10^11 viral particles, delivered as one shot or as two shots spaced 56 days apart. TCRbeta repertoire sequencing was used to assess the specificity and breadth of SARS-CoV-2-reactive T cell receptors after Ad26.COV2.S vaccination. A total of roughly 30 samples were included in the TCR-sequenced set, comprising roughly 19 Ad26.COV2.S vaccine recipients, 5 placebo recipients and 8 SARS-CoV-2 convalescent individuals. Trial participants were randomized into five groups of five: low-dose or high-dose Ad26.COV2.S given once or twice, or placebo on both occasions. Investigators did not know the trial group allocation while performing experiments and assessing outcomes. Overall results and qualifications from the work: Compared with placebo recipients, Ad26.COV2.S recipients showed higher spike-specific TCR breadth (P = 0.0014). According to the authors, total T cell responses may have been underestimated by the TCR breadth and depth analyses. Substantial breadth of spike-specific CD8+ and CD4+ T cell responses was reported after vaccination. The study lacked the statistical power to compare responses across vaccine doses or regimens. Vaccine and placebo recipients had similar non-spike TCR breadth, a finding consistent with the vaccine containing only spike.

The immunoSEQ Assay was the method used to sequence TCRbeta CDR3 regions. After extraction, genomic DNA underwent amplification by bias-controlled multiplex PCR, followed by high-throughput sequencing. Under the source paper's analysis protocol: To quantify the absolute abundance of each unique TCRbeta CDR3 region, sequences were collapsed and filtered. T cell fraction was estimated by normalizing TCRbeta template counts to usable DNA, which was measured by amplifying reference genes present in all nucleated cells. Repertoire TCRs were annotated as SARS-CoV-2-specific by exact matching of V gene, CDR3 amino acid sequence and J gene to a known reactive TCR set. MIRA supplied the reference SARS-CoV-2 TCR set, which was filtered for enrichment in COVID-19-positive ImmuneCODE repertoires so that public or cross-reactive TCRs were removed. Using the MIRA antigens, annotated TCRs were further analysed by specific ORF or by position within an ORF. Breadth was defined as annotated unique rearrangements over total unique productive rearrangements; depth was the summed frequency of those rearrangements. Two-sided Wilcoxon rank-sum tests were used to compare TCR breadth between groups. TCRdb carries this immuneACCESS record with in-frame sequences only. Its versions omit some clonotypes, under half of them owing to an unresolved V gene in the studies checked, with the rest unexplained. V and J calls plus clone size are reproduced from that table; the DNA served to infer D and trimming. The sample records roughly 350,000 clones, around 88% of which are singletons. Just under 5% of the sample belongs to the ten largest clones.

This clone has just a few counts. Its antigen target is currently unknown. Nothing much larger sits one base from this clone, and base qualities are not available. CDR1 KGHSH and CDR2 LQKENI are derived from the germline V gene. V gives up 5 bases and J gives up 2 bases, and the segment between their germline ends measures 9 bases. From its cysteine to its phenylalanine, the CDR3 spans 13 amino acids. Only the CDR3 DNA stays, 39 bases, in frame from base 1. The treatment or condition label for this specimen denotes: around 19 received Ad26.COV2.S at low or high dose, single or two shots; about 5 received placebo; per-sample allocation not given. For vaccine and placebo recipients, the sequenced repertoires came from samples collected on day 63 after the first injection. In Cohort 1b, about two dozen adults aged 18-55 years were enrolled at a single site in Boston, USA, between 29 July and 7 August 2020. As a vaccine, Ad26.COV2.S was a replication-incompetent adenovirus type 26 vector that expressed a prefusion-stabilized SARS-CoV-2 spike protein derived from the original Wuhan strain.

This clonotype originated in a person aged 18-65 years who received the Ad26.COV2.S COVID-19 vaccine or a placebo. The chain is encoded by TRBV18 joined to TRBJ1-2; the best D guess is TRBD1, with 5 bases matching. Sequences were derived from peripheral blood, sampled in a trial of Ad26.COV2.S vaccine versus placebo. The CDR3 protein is CASSSNRNYGYTF. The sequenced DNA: TGTGCCAGCTCATCAAACAGGAACTATGGCTACACCTTC.